This T cell receptor (beta chain) was recorded in a study of beta chain features in type 1 diabetes. In regard to this clone: Its antigen remains unidentified.

Study results and limitations: There was a moderate but significant shortening of TCRB CDR3s in all four CD4+ subsets of Type 1 diabetes patients. A closer apparent resemblance between naive, central memory and Treg TCRB repertoires was seen in patients than in healthy donors. Whether TCRB rearrangement is influenced by HLA type was left unresolved in this analysis.

All sorted populations exceeded 95% purity. V lost 7 bases and J 6 bases, leaving 13 bases between the germline ends. The CDR3 runs 13 residues. The germline V gene encodes CDR1 SNHLY and CDR2 FYNNEI. The investigators reverse transcribed all of the isolated RNA, so they sequenced expressed TCRB transcripts. The repertoire was sequenced with immunoSEQ multiplex PCR; TCRdb's copy has only in-frame clones and lacks some. This table has about 320,000 clones, 13% to 15% appearing once. This TCR was sampled from a man aged 25 to 45 in good health. The gene calls are TRBV2 and TRBJ2-1; tentative D call: TRBD2 (6 bases). Material for sequencing was central memory CD4+ T cells from blood. Here the CDR3 reads CASKRDGGNEQFF. In DNA form, the CDR3 reads TGTGCCAGCAAGAGGGACGGGGGCAATGAGCAGTTCTTC.